This record concerns one TCR beta chain sequence. The data were taken from a study of patients and donors after allogeneic stem cell transplantation. With 0 bases removed from V and 2 bases from J, the gap between germline ends came to 12 bases. Germline CDR1 reads SGDLS; CDR2 reads YYNGEE. The CDR3 spans 15 residues. TCRdb re-derived calls from the RT-PCR reads in MiXCR, one entry per CDR3 protein. The profile shows about 960,000 distinct CDR3 sequences, roughly 18% of them singletons. This chain connects TRBV9 to TRBJ2-7; D is possibly TRBD1 (5 bases). The clonotype originates from a human donor who was either an allogeneic HSCT recipient or a stem cell or donor lymphocyte infusion donor (not recorded which). It is not recorded whose cells these are; they may come from a transplant donor. The sequenced material came from blood, either unsorted or a sorted T cell fraction (not recorded which). The CDR3 spells CASSVARDRAYEQYF. The CDR3 coding sequence is TGTGCCAGCAGCGTAGCTCGCGACAGAGCCTACGAGCAGTACTTC.